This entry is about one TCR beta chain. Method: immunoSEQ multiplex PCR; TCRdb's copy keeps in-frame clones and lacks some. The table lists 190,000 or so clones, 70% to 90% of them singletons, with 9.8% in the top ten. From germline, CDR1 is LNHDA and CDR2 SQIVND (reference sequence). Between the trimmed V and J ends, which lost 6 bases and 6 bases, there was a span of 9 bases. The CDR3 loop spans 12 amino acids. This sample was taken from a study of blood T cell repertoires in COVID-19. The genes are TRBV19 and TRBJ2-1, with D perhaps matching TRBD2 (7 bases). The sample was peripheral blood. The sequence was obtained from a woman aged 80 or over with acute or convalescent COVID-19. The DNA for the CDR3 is TGTGCCAGTAGGGGAGGGGGCAATGAGCAGTTCTTC. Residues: CASRGGGNEQFF. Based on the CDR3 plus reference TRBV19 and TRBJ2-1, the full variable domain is DGGITQSPKYLFRKEGQNVTLSCEQNLNHDAMYWYRQDPGQGLRLIYYSQIVNDFQKGDIAEGYSVSREKKESFPLTVTSAQKNPTAFYLCASRGGGNEQFFGPGTRLTVL.